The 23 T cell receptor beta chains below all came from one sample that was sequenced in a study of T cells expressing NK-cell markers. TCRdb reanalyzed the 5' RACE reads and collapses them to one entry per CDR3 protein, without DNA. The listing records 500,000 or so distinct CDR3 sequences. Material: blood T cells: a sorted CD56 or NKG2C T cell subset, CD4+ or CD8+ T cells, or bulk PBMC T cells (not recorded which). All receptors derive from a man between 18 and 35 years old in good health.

CDR3 sequence: CASHLTHSYNEQFF. This rearrangement joins TRBV2 to TRBJ2-1. Germline V lookup: CDR1 SNHLY, CDR2 FYNNEI. CDR3 length equals 14 residues.

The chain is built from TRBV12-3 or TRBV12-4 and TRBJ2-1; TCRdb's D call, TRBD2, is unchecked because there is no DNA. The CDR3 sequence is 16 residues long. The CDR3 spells CASSPFTSGSYNEQFF.

CDR3 loop: CASSPGLTHNEQFF. The J gene is TRBJ2-1, the V gene TRBV12-3 or TRBV12-4; without DNA, the TCRdb call of TRBD2 cannot be checked. The CDR3 runs to 14 residues.

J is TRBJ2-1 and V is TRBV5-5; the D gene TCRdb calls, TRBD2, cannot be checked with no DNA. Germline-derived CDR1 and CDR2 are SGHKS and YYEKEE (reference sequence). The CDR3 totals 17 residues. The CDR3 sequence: CASSLARLAGAYNEQFF. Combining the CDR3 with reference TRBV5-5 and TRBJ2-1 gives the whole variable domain DAGVTQSPTHLIKTRGQQVTLRCSPISGHKSVSWYQQVLGQGPQFIFQYYEKEERGRGNFPDRFSARQFPNYSSELNVNALLLGDSALYLCASSLARLAGAYNEQFFGPGTRLTVL.

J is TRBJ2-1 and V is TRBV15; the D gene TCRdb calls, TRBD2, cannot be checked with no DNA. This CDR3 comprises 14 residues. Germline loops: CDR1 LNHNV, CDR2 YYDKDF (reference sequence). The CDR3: CATSSSGRALEQFF.

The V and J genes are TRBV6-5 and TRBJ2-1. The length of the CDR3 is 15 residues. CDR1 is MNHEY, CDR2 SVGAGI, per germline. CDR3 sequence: CASSYSKSAYNEQFF.

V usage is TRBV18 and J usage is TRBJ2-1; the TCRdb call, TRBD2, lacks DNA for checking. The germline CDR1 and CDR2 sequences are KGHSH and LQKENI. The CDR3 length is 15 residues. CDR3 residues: CASSPPGLAGDEQFF.

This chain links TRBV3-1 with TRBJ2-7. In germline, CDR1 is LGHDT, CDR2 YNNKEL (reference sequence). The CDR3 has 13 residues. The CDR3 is CASSHQKHYEQYF.

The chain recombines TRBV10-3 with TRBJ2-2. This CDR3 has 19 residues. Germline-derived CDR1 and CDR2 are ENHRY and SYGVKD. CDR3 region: CAISESTGRNRRGTGELFF.

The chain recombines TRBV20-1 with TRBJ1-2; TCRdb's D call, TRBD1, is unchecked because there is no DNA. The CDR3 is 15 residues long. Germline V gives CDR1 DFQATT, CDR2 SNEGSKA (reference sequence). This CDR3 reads CSARPPTGTLTSYTF.

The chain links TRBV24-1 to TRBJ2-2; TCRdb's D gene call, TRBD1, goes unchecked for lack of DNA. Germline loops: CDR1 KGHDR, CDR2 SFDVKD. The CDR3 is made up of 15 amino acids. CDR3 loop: CATLFAGTNTGELFF.

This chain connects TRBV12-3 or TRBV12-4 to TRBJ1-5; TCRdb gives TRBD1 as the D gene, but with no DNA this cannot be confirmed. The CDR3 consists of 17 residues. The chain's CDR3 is CASSLWGGTFSNQPQHF.

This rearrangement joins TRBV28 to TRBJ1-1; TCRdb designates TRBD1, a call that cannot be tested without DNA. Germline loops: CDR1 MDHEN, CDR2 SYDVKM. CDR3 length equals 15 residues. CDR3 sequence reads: CASSRSGTVNTEAFF.

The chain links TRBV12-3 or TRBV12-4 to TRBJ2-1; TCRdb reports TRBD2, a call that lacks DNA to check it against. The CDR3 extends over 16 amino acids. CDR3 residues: CASSLGTSGRQVEQFF.

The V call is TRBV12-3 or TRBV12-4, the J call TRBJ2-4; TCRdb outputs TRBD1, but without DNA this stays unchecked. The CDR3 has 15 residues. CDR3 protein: CASSLAAPGQRWGYF.

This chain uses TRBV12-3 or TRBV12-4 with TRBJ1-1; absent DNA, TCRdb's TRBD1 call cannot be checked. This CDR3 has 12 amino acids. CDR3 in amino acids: CASSLRGRRAFF.

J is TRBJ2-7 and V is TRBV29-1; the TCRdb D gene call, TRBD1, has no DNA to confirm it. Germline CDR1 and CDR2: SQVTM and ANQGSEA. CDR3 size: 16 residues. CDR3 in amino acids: CSVKYIRTGTSGEQYF.

The CDR3 spells CASSQSRQTNTGELFF. J is TRBJ2-2 and V is TRBV4-2. Per germline, CDR1 LGHNA and CDR2 YNFKEQ. CDR3 size: 16 residues.

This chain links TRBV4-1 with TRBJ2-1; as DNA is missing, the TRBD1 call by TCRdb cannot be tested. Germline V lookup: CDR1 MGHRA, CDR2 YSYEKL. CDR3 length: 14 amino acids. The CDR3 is CASSQVRGDNEQFF.

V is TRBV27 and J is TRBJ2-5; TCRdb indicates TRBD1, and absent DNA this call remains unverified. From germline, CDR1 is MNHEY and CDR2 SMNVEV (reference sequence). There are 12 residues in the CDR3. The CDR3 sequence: CASRAQGAAQYF.

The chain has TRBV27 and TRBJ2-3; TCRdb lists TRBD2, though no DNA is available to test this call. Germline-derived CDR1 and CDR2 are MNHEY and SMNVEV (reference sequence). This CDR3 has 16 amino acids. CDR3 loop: CASSTDLAGVFDTQYF.

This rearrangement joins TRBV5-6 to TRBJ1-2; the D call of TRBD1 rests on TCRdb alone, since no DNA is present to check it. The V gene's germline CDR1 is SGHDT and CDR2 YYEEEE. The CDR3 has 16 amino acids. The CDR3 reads CASSPGQGISNYGYTF.

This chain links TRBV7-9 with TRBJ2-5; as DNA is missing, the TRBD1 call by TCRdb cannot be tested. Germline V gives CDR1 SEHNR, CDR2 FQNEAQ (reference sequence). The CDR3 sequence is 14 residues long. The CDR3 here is CASSWTGPQETQYF.